The clone carrying this TCR beta chain was seen only a few times. V lost 6 bases and J lost 0; bases outside the gene matches: 5. Germline V CDR1 and CDR2: ENHRY, SYGVKD. CDR3 length: 16 residues. The entry originates in a study of blood T cell repertoires in COVID-19. The overall study: Italy, Spain and the United States were the sources of the convalescent and acute COVID-19 samples.

TCRdb's table, derived via immunoSEQ multiplex PCR, lists solely in-frame clones and lacks some. The sample lists some 250,000 clones; 70% to 90% were seen once. The rearrangement joins TRBV10-3 to TRBJ2-1; 10 bases fit TRBD2. Sequencing input: peripheral blood. The TCR originated in a woman aged 30 to 39 who had recovered from COVID-19. The CDR3 region is CAISALAGSSYNEQFF. The CDR3 bases are TGTGCCATCAGCGCACTAGCGGGGAGCTCCTACAATGAGCAGTTCTTC.